The 18 T cell receptor beta chains reported below all come from one sample, sequenced in a study of cytomegalovirus exposure and HLA in healthy donors. PCR primers comprised 60 Vbeta and 13 Jbeta primers. Only in-frame clones appear in the TCRdb table, and some are missing; sequencing was by immunoSEQ multiplex PCR. The sample lists about 170,000 clones, 75% to 90% occurring once. Sequenced sample: PBMCs. The origin of the receptors is a male donor in good health and CMV-seronegative.

The rearrangement uses TRBV5-1 and TRBJ1-6, with TRBD1 matching over 7 bases. Germline V CDR1 and CDR2: SGHRS, YFSETQ. The CDR3 extends over 16 amino acids. V lost 0 bases to trimming and J lost 10 bases; unmatched junction nucleotides: 10. The CDR3 DNA sequence: TGCGCCAGCAGCTTGGCGGGAGACAGGGCGCTCTCACCCCTCCACTTT. Translated, it gives CASSLAGDRALSPLHF.

The chain links TRBV2 to TRBJ1-2; D is possibly TRBD1 (5 bases). This CDR3 is 14 amino acids long. V dropped 6 bases and J dropped 6 bases, with 17 bases sitting between them. Germline V CDR1 and CDR2: SNHLY, FYNNEI. The CDR3 region is CASRLDSSWDGYTF. The DNA of the CDR3 is TGTGCCAGCAGGTTAGACAGCTCGTGGGATGGCTACACCTTC.

This sequence joins TRBV19 and TRBJ2-5; D is unclear. Trimming shortened V by 6 bases and J by 5 bases, and 16 bases separated the two germline ends. CDR3 length equals 14 residues. Germline V gene data show CDR1 as LNHDA and CDR2 as SQIVND (reference sequence). CDR3 DNA: TGTGCCAGTAGAATTCCAGGATTCGTGGAGACCCAGTACTTC. Translation gives CASRIPGFVETQYF. The complete variable domain, with remaining parts taken from reference TRBV19 and TRBJ2-5, reads DGGITQSPKYLFRKEGQNVTLSCEQNLNHDAMYWYRQDPGQGLRLIYYSQIVNDFQKGDIAEGYSVSREKKESFPLTVTSAQKNPTAFYLCASRIPGFVETQYFGPGTRLLVL.

This sequence joins TRBV2 and TRBJ2-7; D possibly corresponds to TRBD1 (6 bases). V was clipped by 6 bases and J by 3 bases, with 9 bases between them. The CDR3 has 12 residues. Germline values: CDR1 SNHLY, CDR2 FYNNEI. The CDR3 protein is CASREDSYEQYF. The CDR3 coding sequence is TGTGCCAGCAGGGAGGACAGCTACGAGCAGTACTTC.

This chain uses TRBV19 with TRBJ1-4; 10 positions match TRBD1. CDR3 length: 13 residues. Germline CDR1 LNHDA, CDR2 SQIVND (reference sequence). Germline trimming cut 5 bases from V and 8 bases from J; bases unmatched to any gene: 2. The chain's CDR3 is CASSWTGGEKLFF. The DNA for the CDR3 is TGTGCCAGTAGTTGGACAGGGGGAGAAAAACTGTTTTTT.

The chain's CDR3 is CASSTDPGRDYGYTF. CDR3 nucleotides: TGCGCCAGCAGCACCGACCCGGGCAGGGATTATGGCTACACCTTC. The chain employs TRBV4-3 and TRBJ1-2; the D gene is possibly TRBD1 (5 bases). The CDR3 spans 15 residues. Deletions cut 5 bases from V and 5 bases from J, with 18 bases between. CDR1 and CDR2 (germline): LGHNA, YSLEER.

The chain recombines TRBV7-6 with TRBJ1-1, with D perhaps TRBD1 (5 bases). The CDR3 has 14 amino acids. Germline V gene data show CDR1 as SGHVS and CDR2 as FNYEAQ. The germline V and J ends were trimmed by 2 bases and 0 bases, with 7 bases remaining between them. CDR3 sequence: CASSLTGMNTEAFF. In DNA form, the CDR3 reads TGTGCCAGCAGCTTAACAGGCATGAACACTGAAGCTTTCTTT.

The chain joins TRBV18 to TRBJ1-1; maybe TRBD1 (5 bases). Trimming pared 2 bases from V and 4 bases from J, leaving 14 bases between. Per the germline V gene, CDR1 is KGHSH and CDR2 is LQKENI. CDR3 size: 15 residues. The CDR3 here is CASSPGADRPTEAFF. For the CDR3, the DNA is TGTGCCAGCTCACCAGGGGCAGACCGTCCCACTGAAGCTTTCTTT.

This sequence joins TRBV19 and TRBJ1-2; 8 nucleotides match TRBD1. CDR3 length: 14 amino acids. J gave up 4 bases and V 5 bases, and 6 bases lay outside the gene matches. Germline-derived CDR1 and CDR2 are LNHDA and SQIVND (reference sequence). The CDR3 loop reads CASSSSGGSYGYTF. The CDR3 DNA reads TGTGCCAGTAGTTCATCAGGGGGCTCCTATGGCTACACCTTC.

The chain combines TRBV9 with TRBJ2-1; 8 positions agree with TRBD2. This CDR3 is built from 14 residues. In germline, CDR1 is SGDLS, CDR2 YYNGEE. The V segment lost 2 bases and the J segment 7 bases; nucleotides outside the gene matches: 5. CDR3 nucleotide sequence: TGTGCCAGCAGCGTCAGTCGGGGGGGGAATGAGCAGTTCTTC. Translation: CASSVSRGGNEQFF.

The chain recombines TRBV7-2 with TRBJ2-7; possible D gene TRBD1, 5 bases. The V gene's germline CDR1 is SGHTA and CDR2 FQGNSA. This CDR3 has 15 amino acids. V was pared by 1 base and J by 2 bases, with 12 bases between. The DNA for the CDR3 is TGTGCCAGCAGCTTAGGAGGCAGGGTTACCTACGAGCAGTACTTC. Translating gives CASSLGGRVTYEQYF.

The rearrangement joins TRBV30 to TRBJ1-4, with D possibly being TRBD1 (5 bases). The CDR3 spans 15 residues. Trimming shortened V by 3 bases and J by 8 bases, and 19 bases separated the two germline ends. Germline V gene data show CDR1 as GTSNPN and CDR2 as SVGIG (reference sequence). The CDR3 loop is CAWRAVATGGEKLFF. The CDR3 DNA is TGTGCCTGGAGGGCTGTGGCTACTGGGGGGGAAAAACTGTTTTTT.

This chain links TRBV10-3 with TRBJ1-5; the D gene is possibly TRBD1 (6 bases). The CDR3 is 16 residues long. V lost 1 base and J lost 3, with 13 bases in between. Germline V lookup: CDR1 ENHRY, CDR2 SYGVKD. The CDR3 here is CAISEYRVRDNQPQHF. The CDR3 region has the DNA TGTGCCATCAGTGAGTACAGGGTAAGGGACAATCAGCCCCAGCATTTT.

This clone was recorded a few times. CDR3 sequence (DNA): TGTGCCAGCAGTCGGGATTACTCTGGAAACACCATATATTTT. This translates into CASSRDYSGNTIYF. This chain uses TRBV7-2 with TRBJ1-3, with D hard to call. In germline, CDR1 is SGHTA, CDR2 FQGNSA. The CDR3 is 14 residues long. V lost 6 bases and J 0 bases, leaving 9 bases between the germline ends.

This rearrangement joins TRBV2 to TRBJ1-1; the match to TRBD1 covers 9 bases. Germline CDR1 is SNHLY and CDR2 is FYNNEI. V was clipped by 5 bases and J by 4 bases; unmatched bases: 8. The CDR3 covers 15 residues. The CDR3 region is CASSPRTGASTEAFF. In DNA form, the CDR3 reads TGTGCCAGCAGTCCAAGGACAGGGGCGAGCACTGAAGCTTTCTTT.

The chain carries TRBV9 and TRBJ2-2; 9 nucleotides match TRBD1. The germline V gene encodes CDR1 SGDLS and CDR2 YYNGEE. The V segment lost 1 base and the J segment 7 bases; nucleotides outside the gene matches: 11. The CDR3 runs to 17 residues. The CDR3 is CASSVNRGPVLGGELFF. The CDR3 DNA reads TGTGCCAGCAGCGTAAACAGGGGGCCAGTCCTAGGCGGGGAGCTGTTTTTT. Full variable domain (outside the CDR3, taken from reference TRBV9 and TRBJ2-2): DSGVTQTPKHLITATGQRVTLRCSPRSGDLSVYWYQQSLDQGLQFLIQYYNGEERAKGNILERFSAQQFPDLHSELNLSSLELGDSALYFCASSVNRGPVLGGELFFGEGSRLTVL.

CDR3 in DNA: TGTGCCAGCAGCTTATTTGCTAGCGGGGGGGCCAGGGCAGATACGCAGTATTTT. Translating it yields CASSLFASGGARADTQYF. The gene calls are TRBV7-2 and TRBJ2-3, with 12 bases identical to TRBD2. The CDR3 runs to 18 residues. Trimming cost V 2 bases and J 4 bases; bases outside gene matches: 10. CDR1 SGHTA and CDR2 FQGNSA come from the germline V gene.

The chain is built from TRBV5-8 and TRBJ1-5; 11 bases match TRBD1. The V segment lost 5 bases and the J segment 3 bases; nucleotides outside the gene matches: 10. This CDR3 spans 17 amino acids. Germline V gene sequence: CDR1 SGHTS, CDR2 YDEGEE. CDR3 sequence reads: CASSNTDRGRYNQPQHF. CDR3 sequence (DNA): TGTGCCAGCAGTAATACGGACAGGGGGCGATACAATCAGCCCCAGCATTTT.